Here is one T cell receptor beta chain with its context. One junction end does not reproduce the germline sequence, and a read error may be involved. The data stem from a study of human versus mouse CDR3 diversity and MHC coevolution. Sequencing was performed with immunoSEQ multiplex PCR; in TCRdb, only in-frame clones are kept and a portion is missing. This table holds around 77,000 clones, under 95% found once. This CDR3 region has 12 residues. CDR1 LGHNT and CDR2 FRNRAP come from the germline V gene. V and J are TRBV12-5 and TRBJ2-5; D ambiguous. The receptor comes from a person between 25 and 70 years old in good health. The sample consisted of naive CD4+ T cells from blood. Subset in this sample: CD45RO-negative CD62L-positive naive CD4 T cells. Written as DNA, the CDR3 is TGTGCTAGTGGTTTGCCCCGAGAGCCCCAGTACTTC. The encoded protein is CASGLPREPQYF. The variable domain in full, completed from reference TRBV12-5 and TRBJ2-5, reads DARVTQTPRHKVTEMGQEVTMRCQPILGHNTVFWYRQTMMQGLELLAYFRNRAPLDDSGMPKDRFSAEMPDATLATLKIQPSEPRDSAVYFCASGLPREPQYFGPGTRLLVL.